This record concerns one T cell receptor beta chain sequence. The sample is drawn from a study of blood T cell repertoires in COVID-19. Produced via immunoSEQ multiplex PCR; TCRdb's table is partial and in-frame only. Of more than 400,000 clones in the sample, 70% to 90% were seen once. The CDR3 is 13 amino acids. The V end was cut by 10 bases, the J end by 0 bases, with 10 bases between. This TCR derives from a human donor in a cohort sampled during active COVID-19. The chain joins TRBV12-3 or TRBV12-4 to TRBJ2-1; D unclear. Sequenced input: peripheral blood. CDR3 sequence (DNA): TGTGCCACCCAAAACAGCTCCTACAATGAGCAGTTCTTC. Amino acids: CATQNSSYNEQFF.